A single sample is the source of the 31 T cell receptor beta chains below, sequenced in a study of cytotoxic CD8 clonotypes in ibrutinib-treated CLL (dated by TCRdb to 2020 to 2022). Library preparation was by the immunoSEQ multiplex PCR assay. Entries here come from immuneACCESS through TCRdb and include only in-frame sequences with V and J called. Some clones fail to appear in such tables; in the studies checked, an unresolved V gene covers under half of the shortfall, and the cause of the remainder is unknown. This sample comprises about 97,000 clones, over 60% of them detected only once. The ten largest clones represent about 22% of the sample. Interpreted using the paper, the time point label stands for: 20 to 30 months on ibrutinib. Sample: PBMCs, taken after 24 months of ibrutinib treatment. These receptors originate from a human donor with chronic lymphocytic leukemia.

The CDR3 nucleotides read TGTGCCAGCAGCTTAGTTTCGGGGAGCTCCTACAATGAGCAGTTCTTC. It is translated as CASSLVSGSSYNEQFF. The rearrangement joins TRBV7-2 to TRBJ2-1; D might be TRBD2 (5 bases). Germline lookup yields CDR1 SGHTA and CDR2 FQGNSA. The germline V and J ends were trimmed by 1 base and 0 bases, with 10 bases remaining between them. This CDR3 spans 16 amino acids.

This clone appeared once. V gene TRBV5-1 combines with J gene TRBJ2-5, with 12 bases identical to TRBD2. Germline V gene data show CDR1 as SGHRS and CDR2 as YFSETQ. The trim removed 2 bases at V and 4 bases at J, leaving 6 bases unmatched. The CDR3 length is 16 residues. The CDR3 DNA follows: TGCGCCAGCAGCTTCCCCCCGGGACTAGCGGGAGAGACCCAGTACTTC. It codes for CASSFPPGLAGETQYF.

This clone occurred a few times. The chain joins TRBV29-1 to TRBJ2-3; TRBD2 matches at 9 bases. The CDR3 loop spans 16 amino acids. CDR1 is SQVTM and CDR2 is ANQGSEA in the germline V gene. Trimming removed 6 bases from V and 8 bases from J; junction bases left unmatched: 18. CDR3 coding DNA: TGCAGCGTACGAGCAGGAAGCGCGGGAGGGCCCGGTACGCAGTATTTT. As protein: CSVRAGSAGGPGTQYF.

This clone is medium-sized. The V and J genes are TRBV28 and TRBJ1-2; no firm D call. The CDR3 is made up of 15 amino acids. The germline V gene encodes CDR1 MDHEN and CDR2 SYDVKM. The V end lost 4 bases, the J end lost 0 bases, and 12 bases lay between the germline ends. The CDR3 DNA reads as TGTGCCAGCAGTTCCGGGTCCTTTTCTAACTATGGCTACACCTTC. It yields the protein CASSSGSFSNYGYTF.

The chain combines TRBV4-3 with TRBJ2-3; 8 bases agree with TRBD2. Looked up from germline, CDR1 is LGHNA and CDR2 is YSLEER. The ends lost 8 bases at V and 6 bases at J; junction bases unmatched: 19. The CDR3 extends over 17 amino acids. CDR3 DNA: TGCGCCAGCGCCTCGACCTCTGGCGGGGGGCCGGGGGATACGCAGTATTTT. It encodes CASASTSGGGPGDTQYF.

This chain joins TRBV7-8 and TRBJ2-1; TRBD1 matches 7 bases. This CDR3 comprises 15 residues. V dropped 2 bases and J dropped 0; count of bases not matched to a gene: 1. Germline CDR1 SGHVS, CDR2 FQNEAQ. The CDR3 DNA is TGTGCCAGCAGCTTAACAGGGGACTCCTACAATGAGCAGTTCTTC. It yields the protein CASSLTGDSYNEQFF.

The chain combines TRBV6-1 with TRBJ1-1, with TRBD1 matching over 9 bases. In germline, CDR1 is MNHNS, CDR2 SASEGT. V lost 0 bases and J lost 1; bases outside the gene matches: 0. The CDR3 spans 15 residues. CDR3 coding DNA: TGTGCCAGCAGTGAAGCGGGACAGGGGAACACTGAAGCTTTCTTT. Its protein is CASSEAGQGNTEAFF.

This clone was observed a single time. The chain recombines TRBV27 with TRBJ2-3, with TRBD2 matching 7 bases. Germline V gene lookup returns CDR1 MNHEY and CDR2 SMNVEV (reference sequence). V lost 5 bases to trimming and J lost 0 bases; unmatched junction nucleotides: 14. The CDR3 covers 18 residues. CDR3 sequence: CASSIHKRLAGSTDTQYF. As DNA, the CDR3 is TGTGCCAGCAGTATACACAAACGACTAGCAGGTAGCACAGATACGCAGTATTTT.

This clone was counted only a few times. The rearrangement uses TRBV15 and TRBJ1-3; no definite D call. The ends were cut back, 0 bases at V and 0 bases at J, with 9 bases in the middle. Germline V lookup: CDR1 LNHNV, CDR2 YYDKDF (reference sequence). This CDR3 is built from 16 residues. Here the CDR3 reads CATSRDLTYSGNTIYF. The DNA for the CDR3 is TGTGCCACCAGCAGAGATTTAACGTACTCTGGAAACACCATATATTTT. The whole variable domain, filled in from reference TRBV15 and TRBJ1-3, reads DAMVIQNPRYQVTQFGKPVTLSCSQTLNHNVMYWYQQKSSQAPKLLFHYYDKDFNNEADTPDNFQSRRPNTSFCFLDIRSPGLGDTAMYLCATSRDLTYSGNTIYFGEGSWLTVV.

V is TRBV9 and J is TRBJ2-5; TRBD2 matches 14 bases. V shed 4 bases, J shed 2 bases, and the junction held 7 bases outside the gene matches. The V gene's germline CDR1 is SGDLS and CDR2 YYNGEE. The length of the CDR3 is 17 residues. The DNA for the CDR3 is TGTGCCAGCAGCCCCGGGACTAGCGGGGGACTACAAGAGACCCAGTACTTC. As protein: CASSPGTSGGLQETQYF.

The table lists this clone with a few counts. Different DNA sequences within this sample yield the same CDR3. This chain links TRBV11-2 with TRBJ1-5; no definite D call. V was trimmed by 1 base and J by 6 bases, leaving 4 bases between them. This CDR3 contains 12 residues. Germline assignment: CDR1 SGHAT and CDR2 FQNNGV. CDR3 bases: TGTGCCAGCAGCTTAGCGGGTCAGCCCCAGCATTTT. Translation: CASSLAGQPQHF.

The chain employs TRBV7-9 and TRBJ2-1; maybe TRBD1 (6 bases). The CDR3 is 13 amino acids. In germline, CDR1 is SEHNR, CDR2 FQNEAQ (reference sequence). V gave up 3 bases and J gave up 7 bases, with 10 bases separating them. The CDR3 region is CASSFGQNNEQFF. As DNA, the CDR3 is TGTGCCAGCAGCTTTGGACAGAATAATGAGCAGTTCTTC.

The chain recombines TRBV7-2 with TRBJ1-1, with D possibly TRBD1 on 6 matching bases. The germline V gene encodes CDR1 SGHTA and CDR2 FQGNSA. V was pared by 0 bases and J by 10 bases, with 12 bases between. This CDR3 spans 13 amino acids. The CDR3 DNA is TGTGCCAGCAGCTTAGCGGGGGCGGCAGGAGCTTTCTTT. It translates to CASSLAGAAGAFF.

J is TRBJ1-1 and V is TRBV18, with 10 bases fitting TRBD1. In germline, CDR1 is KGHSH, CDR2 LQKENI. The J segment lost 4 bases and the V segment lost 3 bases, leaving 5 bases of the junction unmatched. The CDR3 runs to 15 residues. The CDR3 region is CASSPRDRGSTEAFF. CDR3 sequence (DNA): TGTGCCAGCTCACCCCGGGACAGGGGTAGCACTGAAGCTTTCTTT.

This chain uses TRBV7-3 with TRBJ2-3; 8 bases fit TRBD1. Germline CDR1 SGHTA, CDR2 FQGTGA. This CDR3 is 14 amino acids long. V was clipped by 4 bases and J by 3 bases; unmatched bases: 3. CDR3 bases: TGTGCCAGCAGCTACGGGGACAGGACAGATACGCAGTATTTT. Translating gives CASSYGDRTDTQYF.

This chain connects TRBV6-1 to TRBJ2-5; D ambiguous. Looked up from germline, CDR1 is MNHNS and CDR2 is SASEGT. The CDR3 has 13 amino acids. Between the trimmed V and J ends, which lost 3 bases and 5 bases, there was a span of 10 bases. The CDR3 DNA reads TGTGCCAGCAGTGATGGGCTCGGGGAGACCCAGTACTTC. It specifies CASSDGLGETQYF.

This clone showed up just once. The V call is TRBV5-1, the J call TRBJ2-2, with 9 bases identical to TRBD1. The V gene's germline CDR1 is SGHRS and CDR2 YFSETQ. This CDR3 is 14 amino acids long. V was pared by 4 bases and J by 7 bases, with 5 bases of the junction left unmatched. Written as DNA, the CDR3 is TGCGCCAGCAGCCGACAGGGGGATGGCGGGGAGCTGTTTTTT. Amino acids: CASSRQGDGGELFF.

The chain combines TRBV5-4 with TRBJ1-4; perhaps TRBD1 as D (5 bases). Trimming left V 3 bases short and J 6 bases short, with 12 bases between. The CDR3 spans 14 residues. Germline V lookup: CDR1 SGHNT, CDR2 YYREEE (reference sequence). CDR3 sequence (DNA): TGTGCCAGCAGCTGGGACCGGGCCCATGAAAAACTGTTTTTT. This gives the protein CASSWDRAHEKLFF.

The genes are TRBV2 and TRBJ1-4; TRBD1 is a possible D gene (5 bases). V lost 5 bases and J lost 6, with 16 bases in between. Germline V lookup: CDR1 SNHLY, CDR2 FYNNEI. This CDR3 region has 15 residues. The CDR3, as DNA: TGTGCCAGCAGTTGGGACCGCGGGGATGATGAAAAACTGTTTTTT. Translating gives CASSWDRGDDEKLFF.

The V gene is TRBV5-6, the J gene TRBJ1-5; TRBD1 aligns across 7 bases. From germline, CDR1 is SGHDT and CDR2 YYEEEE. The J segment lost 3 bases and the V segment lost 2 bases, leaving 2 bases of the junction unmatched. This CDR3 has 14 amino acids. In DNA form, the CDR3 reads TGTGCCAGCAGCTTTCAGGGGGTCAATCAGCCCCAGCATTTT. Amino acids: CASSFQGVNQPQHF.

The chain has TRBV7-3 and TRBJ2-1; D is unresolved. The germline V gene encodes CDR1 SGHTA and CDR2 FQGTGA. The length of the CDR3 is 13 residues. Trimming took off 1 base at V and 9 bases at J, with 10 bases between the two ends. CDR3 in DNA: TGTGCCAGCAGCTTAAACCTAGTATCTGAGCAGTTCTTC. Protein: CASSLNLVSEQFF.

In regard to this clone: At one boundary the junction diverges from the germline segment, which might be a read error. This chain connects TRBV7-7 to TRBJ2-5, with D possibly TRBD2 on 6 matching bases. Looked up from germline, CDR1 is SSHAT and CDR2 is FNYEAQ (reference sequence). The CDR3 has 13 residues. For the CDR3, the DNA is TGTGCTAGCAGCCGACTAGTCCAAGAGACCCAGTACTTC. Its translation is CASSRLVQETQYF.

The genes are TRBV4-2 and TRBJ1-2, with D perhaps matching TRBD1 (5 bases). The CDR3 is 15 residues long. With 0 bases removed from V and 7 bases from J, the gap between germline ends came to 15 bases. Germline V gene data show CDR1 as LGHNA and CDR2 as YNFKEQ. CDR3 bases: TGTGCCAGCAGCCAAGATCTCGAGGGGACCGGTGGCTACACCTTC. Residues: CASSQDLEGTGGYTF.

This clone was detected only a few times. The V gene is TRBV28, the J gene TRBJ1-5; D possibly corresponds to TRBD1 (5 bases). The V end lost 3 bases, the J end lost 2 bases, and 14 bases lay between the germline ends. Per the germline V gene, CDR1 is MDHEN and CDR2 is SYDVKM. This CDR3 comprises 16 residues. CDR3 amino acids: CASSFPTGGGNQPQHF. As DNA, the CDR3 is TGTGCCAGCAGTTTCCCCACGGGAGGGGGCAATCAGCCCCAGCATTTT. The whole variable domain, filled in from reference TRBV28 and TRBJ1-5, reads DVKVTQSSRYLVKRTGEKVFLECVQDMDHENMFWYRQDPGLGLRLIYFSYDVKMKEKGDIPEGYSVSREKKERFSLILESASTNQTSMYLCASSFPTGGGNQPQHFGDGTRLSIL.

The chain links TRBV27 to TRBJ2-1, with 8 bases identical to TRBD2. The CDR3 contains 14 residues. The germline V gene encodes CDR1 MNHEY and CDR2 SMNVEV (reference sequence). Germline trimming cut 7 bases from V and 4 bases from J; bases unmatched to any gene: 6. CDR3 nucleotides: TGTGCCAGCACCCTGACTAGCGAGTACAATGAGCAGTTCTTC. Protein sequence: CASTLTSEYNEQFF.

The chain couples TRBV5-5 to TRBJ2-3, with TRBD2 matching over 7 bases. The V and J ends lost 1 base and 4 bases, in that order; junction bases with no gene match: 6. The germline V gene encodes CDR1 SGHKS and CDR2 YYEKEE (reference sequence). CDR3 length equals 15 residues. CDR3 nucleotides: TGTGCCAGCAGCTTGATGGCGGGAGTGGCAGATACGCAGTATTTT. Protein: CASSLMAGVADTQYF.

The chain uses TRBV7-9 and TRBJ2-7; 8 bases align to TRBD1. Germline V gene sequence: CDR1 SEHNR, CDR2 FQNEAQ (reference sequence). After removal of 4 bases from V and 5 bases from J, the junction contained 7 bases not matched to a gene. The CDR3 is made up of 14 amino acids. CDR3: CASSSTGDGNEQYF. The CDR3 DNA is TGTGCCAGCAGCTCGACAGGGGACGGGAACGAGCAGTACTTC.

The rearrangement uses TRBV14 and TRBJ1-1, with a possible D match to TRBD1 (5 bases). Germline V gives CDR1 SGHDN, CDR2 FVKESK. The CDR3 extends over 14 amino acids. V was clipped by 4 bases and J by 1 base, with 10 bases between them. In nucleotides, the CDR3 is TGTGCCAGCAGCCGTGGCGGGACGAACACTGAAGCTTTCTTT. Translated, it gives CASSRGGTNTEAFF.

The V gene is TRBV19, the J gene TRBJ2-1; 10 bases map to TRBD2. Germline assignment: CDR1 LNHDA and CDR2 SQIVND (reference sequence). The ends lost 5 bases at V and 1 base at J; junction bases unmatched: 2. The CDR3 runs 15 residues. The DNA of the CDR3 is TGTGCCAGTAGTCTTAGCGGGGGGTCCTACAATGAGCAGTTCTTC. Amino acid sequence: CASSLSGGSYNEQFF.

This clone was detected once. One end of the junction varies from germline; a read error may be responsible. The chain links TRBV18 to TRBJ1-2; D is unclear. Germline V gives CDR1 KGHSH, CDR2 LQKENI. The CDR3 sequence is 14 residues long. CDR3 region: CASLPSGEGYGYTF. DNA of the CDR3: TGTGCCAGCTTACCAAGCGGGGAAGGGTATGGCTACACCTTC.

The chain recombines TRBV27 with TRBJ2-7, with D perhaps matching TRBD2 (5 bases). CDR1 is MNHEY, CDR2 SMNVEV, per germline (reference sequence). The CDR3 length is 12 residues. Trimming took 7 bases from V and 2 from J, leaving 9 bases between them. CDR3 in DNA: TGTGCCAGCATCGGGATAACCTACGAGCAGTACTTC. Its protein product is CASIGITYEQYF.